These 14 T cell receptor beta chains originate from one sample sequenced in a study of cytomegalovirus exposure and HLA in healthy donors. PCR involved 60 Vbeta and 13 Jbeta primers. TCRdb's table, derived via immunoSEQ multiplex PCR, lists solely in-frame clones and lacks some. The sample lists 130,000 or so clones; roughly 79% were seen once. The sample taken for sequencing was PBMCs. The receptor set was obtained from a woman in her 40s in good health and CMV-seronegative.

V is TRBV5-1 and J is TRBJ2-3, with D tentatively TRBD2 (6 bases). V gave up 0 bases and J gave up 1 base, with 12 bases separating them. CDR3 length: 16 amino acids. Germline CDR1 is SGHRS and CDR2 is YFSETQ. CDR3 in amino acids: CASSLVATGGTDTQYF. Here the CDR3 DNA reads TGCGCCAGCAGCTTGGTAGCGACGGGGGGCACAGATACGCAGTATTTT. Variable domain in full (rest from reference TRBV5-1 and TRBJ2-3): KAGVTQTPRYLIKTRGQQVTLSCSPISGHRSVSWYQQTPGQGLQFLFEYFSETQRNKGNFPGRFSGRQFSNSRSEMNVSTLELGDSALYLCASSLVATGGTDTQYFGPGTRLTVL.

The rearrangement uses TRBV6-5 and TRBJ1-2; D remains unclear. Trimming pared 3 bases from V and 7 bases from J, leaving 18 bases between. Germline loops: CDR1 MNHEY, CDR2 SVGAGI. The CDR3 has 15 residues. The CDR3 reads CASSYYPNKGGGYTF. In DNA form, the CDR3 reads TGTGCCAGCAGTTATTACCCCAATAAGGGAGGTGGCTACACCTTC.

This chain links TRBV28 with TRBJ1-4, with 8 bases aligning to TRBD1. The V gene end was trimmed by 5 bases and the J gene end by 1 base; junction bases not matched to a gene: 6. The CDR3 consists of 16 residues. Per the germline V gene, CDR1 is MDHEN and CDR2 is SYDVKM. CDR3 sequence reads: CASSAGQVLTNEKLFF. The CDR3 region has the DNA TGTGCCAGCAGTGCGGGACAGGTCCTAACTAATGAAAAACTGTTTTTT.

V usage is TRBV27 and J usage is TRBJ1-5; TRBD1 matches at 8 bases. The CDR3 runs 14 residues. Germline assignment: CDR1 MNHEY and CDR2 SMNVEV (reference sequence). With 2 bases clipped from V and 5 bases from J, the junction kept 2 bases outside the gene matches. CDR3 nucleotide sequence: TGTGCCAGCAGTTTAAGGGACAGGTATCAGCCCCAGCATTTT. Its translation is CASSLRDRYQPQHF.

The chain recombines TRBV27 with TRBJ2-5, with 12 nucleotides matching TRBD1. Germline lookup yields CDR1 MNHEY and CDR2 SMNVEV (reference sequence). This CDR3 is 22 amino acids long. V dropped 0 bases and J dropped 2; count of bases not matched to a gene: 19. The CDR3 is CASSLSRDRGRWAGVLQETQYF. CDR3 sequence (DNA): TGTGCCAGCAGTTTATCACGGGACAGGGGGCGCTGGGCGGGTGTTCTACAAGAGACCCAGTACTTC.

The CDR3 sequence: CASSLAYEQYF. As DNA, the CDR3 is TGTGCCAGCAGCCTCGCCTACGAGCAGTACTTC. This chain connects TRBV5-5 to TRBJ2-7; D is unresolved. CDR3 length: 11 residues. V was shortened by 4 bases and J by 2 bases, with 4 bases between the two germline ends. Per the germline V gene, CDR1 is SGHKS and CDR2 is YYEKEE (reference sequence).

The sample holds one count of this clone. This chain joins TRBV5-1 and TRBJ2-7; 8 positions agree with TRBD1. The CDR3 has 13 amino acids. Germline-derived CDR1 and CDR2 are SGHRS and YFSETQ. J lost 0 bases, V lost 4 bases, and 0 bases had no gene match. DNA of the CDR3: TGCGCCAGCAGCGGGACAGGCTCCTACGAGCAGTACTTC. Its translation: CASSGTGSYEQYF.

The CDR3 region has the DNA TGCGCCAGCAGCAAAGTACCGGGACTAGCGTTTCCCAATGAGCAGTTCTTC. The encoded protein is CASSKVPGLAFPNEQFF. The chain combines TRBV5-1 with TRBJ2-1; TRBD2 matches at 10 bases. The CDR3 loop spans 17 amino acids. Germline CDR1 and CDR2: SGHRS and YFSETQ. J was trimmed by 6 bases and V by 4 bases; bases with no gene match: 13.

This clone was detected only once. The chain couples TRBV2 to TRBJ2-3, with 13 nucleotides matching TRBD2. The CDR3 runs 14 residues. Trimming removed 6 bases from V and 4 bases from J; junction bases left unmatched: 1. Germline V lookup: CDR1 SNHLY, CDR2 FYNNEI. For the CDR3, the DNA is TGTGCCAGCAGCACTAGCGGGAGGGCAGATACGCAGTATTTT. This codes for CASSTSGRADTQYF.

The chain employs TRBV5-4 and TRBJ2-7; 7 nucleotides align to TRBD1. Germline CDR1 SGHNT, CDR2 YYREEE (reference sequence). The CDR3 totals 12 residues. V lost 7 bases to trimming and J lost 2 bases; unmatched junction nucleotides: 3. The CDR3 nucleotides read TGTGCCAGCGGGACAGACCCCTACGAGCAGTACTTC. Protein sequence: CASGTDPYEQYF.

The rearrangement uses TRBV27 and TRBJ2-7; a possible D gene is TRBD2 (6 bases). In germline, CDR1 is MNHEY, CDR2 SMNVEV (reference sequence). The CDR3 covers 13 residues. The V end lost 0 bases, the J end lost 9 bases, and 12 bases lay between the germline ends. The CDR3 is CASSLSSAGGQYF. CDR3 sequence (DNA): TGTGCCAGCAGTTTATCGTCGGCCGGGGGGCAGTACTTC.

This chain's CDR3 is CASSPERVKGSSGANVLTF. The DNA of the CDR3 is TGTGCCAGCTCACCAGAGAGGGTAAAGGGAAGCTCTGGGGCCAACGTCCTGACTTTC. The chain carries TRBV18 and TRBJ2-6; TRBD2 is a possible D gene (5 bases). The V gene's germline CDR1 is KGHSH and CDR2 LQKENI. The CDR3 consists of 19 residues. The germline V and J ends were trimmed by 2 bases and 0 bases, with 17 bases remaining between them.

CDR3 DNA sequence: TGTGCCAGCAGTCACCGGGACAGGAGCACAGATACGCAGTATTTT. Its translation: CASSHRDRSTDTQYF. The chain recombines TRBV6-1 with TRBJ2-3; TRBD1 aligns across 8 bases. CDR1 MNHNS and CDR2 SASEGT come from the germline V gene. CDR3 length equals 15 residues. With V trimmed by 5 bases and J by 0 bases, 4 bases remained unmatched.

The chain couples TRBV27 to TRBJ1-2, with TRBD1 matching 7 bases. The germline V gene has CDR1 MNHEY and CDR2 SMNVEV (reference sequence). The CDR3 is 15 amino acids. The V gene end was trimmed by 5 bases and the J gene end by 4 bases; junction bases not matched to a gene: 10. CDR3 region: CASSRTGAEGYGYTF. CDR3 nucleotide sequence: TGTGCCAGCAGTCGTACAGGGGCGGAAGGCTATGGCTACACCTTC.